This T cell receptor beta chain was captured by sequencing in a study of CD8+ T cells in alopecia areata. About the study: Oral tofacitinib (5 to 10 mg twice daily) was administered to treated patients.

Notes on this clone: Its specificity is not known.

PBMCs yielded sorted CD4+ and CD8+ T cells. This CDR3 has 12 residues. The V gene's germline CDR1 is SGHDT and CDR2 YYEEEE. The V end was cut by 4 bases, the J end by 7 bases, with 9 bases between. TCR sequencing used cDNA made by reverse transcription of extracted RNA. Only in-frame clones appear in the TCRdb table, and some are missing; sequencing was by immunoSEQ multiplex PCR. Among about 150,000 clones, approximately 87% were seen once, and the ten largest hold more than 13%. Points from the study as a whole: Although TCR sharing was seen in mice, sharing across patients was less clear, possibly for HLA-related reasons.

The sequence was collected from a human donor with alopecia areata. The source was CD8+ T cells sorted from blood, collected at week 0. The chain is built from TRBV5-6 and TRBJ2-1; D is unclear. The CDR3 bases are TGTGCCAGCAGCGTTACTGGGAATGAGCAGTTCTTC. Protein: CASSVTGNEQFF.